A single sample is the source of the 28 T cell receptor beta chains below, sequenced in a study of shared clonotypes between healthy human individuals. The table came from immunoSEQ multiplex PCR; TCRdb's copy has only in-frame clones and leaves some out. The sample shows under 1,100,000 clones, roughly 80% of them seen only once. Source material: memory CD4+ T cells sorted from blood. Described subset: CD45RA-negative fraction. The receptors originated from a man aged 18 to 35 in good health.

This clone was seen a handful of times. The genes are TRBV25-1 and TRBJ1-1; D is uncertain. V lost 5 bases, J lost 4 bases, and 14 bases lay in between. Germline CDR1 and CDR2: MGHDK and SYGVNS. This CDR3 is built from 14 residues. CDR3 sequence (DNA): TGTGCCAGCAGTCCCTGGTGGGAGAGCACTGAAGCTTTCTTT. Translating it yields CASSPWWESTEAFF.

The chain joins TRBV27 to TRBJ2-1; 9 nucleotides match TRBD2. Trimming cost V 5 bases and J 5 bases; bases outside gene matches: 16. The CDR3 is made up of 18 amino acids. Per the germline V gene, CDR1 is MNHEY and CDR2 is SMNVEV (reference sequence). In nucleotides, the CDR3 is TGTGCCAGCAGTCCTCCCCCCCCCATGAGCGGGAGGAACAATGAGCAGTTCTTC. Translated: CASSPPPPMSGRNNEQFF.

The J gene is TRBJ1-1, the V gene TRBV18; possibly TRBD1 for D (5 bases). CDR1 and CDR2 from the germline V gene are KGHSH and LQKENI. The V end was cut by 3 bases, the J end by 5 bases, with 16 bases between. The CDR3 sequence is 15 residues long. The CDR3: CASSPPGPAGTEAFF. For the CDR3, the DNA is TGTGCCAGCTCACCCCCGGGGCCCGCGGGGACTGAAGCTTTCTTT.

The chain is built from TRBV11-2 and TRBJ2-1; unclear D gene. The V gene's germline CDR1 is SGHAT and CDR2 FQNNGV. CDR3 length: 15 residues. Between the trimmed V and J ends, which lost 1 base and 1 base, there was a span of 8 bases. In DNA, the CDR3 is TGTGCCAGCAGCTTAGGGTCTGTATCCTACAATGAGCAGTTCTTC. It yields the protein CASSLGSVSYNEQFF.

The chain employs TRBV11-2 and TRBJ2-2; 13 bases line up with TRBD2. From germline, CDR1 is SGHAT and CDR2 FQNNGV. CDR3 size: 18 residues. J was trimmed by 2 bases and V by 5 bases; bases with no gene match: 8. CDR3 loop: CASSPRTSGGPNTGELFF. The CDR3 nucleotides read TGTGCCAGCAGCCCACGGACTAGCGGGGGCCCAAACACCGGGGAGCTGTTTTTT.

This clone was counted a single time. The chain is built from TRBV6-1 and TRBJ1-2; D gene unclear. CDR3 length equals 14 residues. Germline lookup yields CDR1 MNHNS and CDR2 SASEGT. Deletions cut 0 bases from V and 3 bases from J, with 8 bases between. This chain's CDR3 is CASSEAGSHYGYTF. The DNA for the CDR3 is TGTGCCAGCAGTGAAGCGGGCAGCCACTATGGCTACACCTTC.

This clone was observed at least ten times. The chain uses TRBV5-6 and TRBJ2-7, with 9 bases identical to TRBD1. With 4 bases clipped from V and 6 bases from J, the junction kept 8 bases outside the gene matches. Germline CDR1 reads SGHDT; CDR2 reads YYEEEE. The CDR3 has 14 residues. The CDR3 protein is CASSPRTGEGEQYF. DNA for the CDR3: TGTGCCAGCAGCCCGAGGACAGGGGAGGGCGAGCAGTACTTC.

The gene calls are TRBV5-1 and TRBJ2-3; 14 bases fit TRBD2. This CDR3 has 20 residues. With V trimmed by 0 bases and J by 0 bases, 9 bases remained unmatched. CDR1 and CDR2 (germline): SGHRS, YFSETQ. CDR3 residues: CASSLAVRGTSGSSTDTQYF. The CDR3 bases are TGCGCCAGCAGCTTGGCGGTCCGGGGGACTAGCGGGAGTAGCACAGATACGCAGTATTTT. Supplemented by reference TRBV5-1 and TRBJ2-3, the full variable domain reads KAGVTQTPRYLIKTRGQQVTLSCSPISGHRSVSWYQQTPGQGLQFLFEYFSETQRNKGNFPGRFSGRQFSNSRSEMNVSTLELGDSALYLCASSLAVRGTSGSSTDTQYFGPGTRLTVL.

This clone was counted only a few times. V is TRBV2 and J is TRBJ2-1, with TRBD2 identical over 14 bases. The germline gives CDR1 SNHLY, CDR2 FYNNEI. V gave up 7 bases and J gave up 5 bases; unmatched junction bases: 10. The CDR3 is 17 residues long. This CDR3 reads CASTRTSGGRTNNEQFF. The DNA of the CDR3 is TGTGCCAGCACCCGGACTAGCGGGGGGCGGACGAACAATGAGCAGTTCTTC.

V and J are TRBV5-1 and TRBJ2-7; the match to TRBD2 covers 7 bases. After removal of 3 bases from V and 2 bases from J, the junction contained 5 bases not matched to a gene. CDR1 is SGHRS and CDR2 is YFSETQ in the germline V gene. CDR3 length: 14 amino acids. The CDR3 protein is CASSSGTTAYEQYF. The CDR3 bases are TGCGCCAGCAGCTCCGGGACTACCGCCTACGAGCAGTACTTC.

This clone was seen just once. The chain couples TRBV7-3 to TRBJ2-5; perhaps TRBD1 as D (7 bases). Trimming cost V 5 bases and J 7 bases, with 17 bases left between them. Germline loops: CDR1 SGHTA, CDR2 FQGTGA. This CDR3 is built from 14 residues. The chain's CDR3 is CASSPGPQGGTQYF. The CDR3 DNA sequence: TGTGCCAGCAGCCCGGGGCCCCAGGGGGGGACCCAGTACTTC.

The chain employs TRBV9 and TRBJ2-7, with D perhaps given as TRBD1 or TRBD2 (5 bases each). Deletions cut 4 bases from V and 7 bases from J, with 15 bases between. Germline V gene data show CDR1 as SGDLS and CDR2 as YYNGEE. The CDR3 runs to 13 residues. The CDR3 spells CASSLGQGGEQYF. The CDR3 DNA is TGTGCCAGCAGCCTGGGTCAGGGCGGGGAGCAGTACTTC.

Concerning this clone: The sample contains more than one DNA sequence encoding this CDR3. V is TRBV5-1 and J is TRBJ2-7; 7 bases are shared with TRBD1. CDR3 length: 14 residues. The trim removed 0 bases at V and 3 bases at J, leaving 3 bases unmatched. Germline loops: CDR1 SGHRS, CDR2 YFSETQ. This CDR3 is CASSLGQGGYEQYF. The CDR3 DNA sequence: TGCGCCAGCAGCTTGGGACAGGGCGGCTACGAGCAGTACTTC.

For this clone: Mismatch with germline at one junction end may stem from a read error. The chain uses TRBV7-6 and TRBJ2-3; 10 positions match TRBD2. The germline V gene has CDR1 SGHVS and CDR2 FNYEAQ. This CDR3 is 15 amino acids long. Here the CDR3 DNA reads TGTGCCAGCAGCCTAGCGGGGGCCGATACAGATACGCAGTATTTT. This encodes CASSLAGADTDTQYF.

Regarding this clone: The same CDR3 arises from other DNA sequences in this sample as well. This rearrangement joins TRBV2 to TRBJ1-2; D might be TRBD1 (5 bases). The germline CDR1 and CDR2 sequences are SNHLY and FYNNEI. V lost 7 bases to trimming and J lost 8 bases, with 17 bases between them. The CDR3 loop spans 13 amino acids. CDR3 coding DNA: TGTGCCAGCACCCCGACAGCAGCTACCGGCTACACCTTC. Protein sequence: CASTPTAATGYTF.

This chain links TRBV7-8 with TRBJ2-2, with D uncertain. Germline V lookup: CDR1 SGHVS, CDR2 FQNEAQ. V gave up 4 bases and J gave up 6 bases, with 9 bases separating them. CDR3 size: 13 residues. For the CDR3, the DNA is TGTGCCAGCAGCTCCCGAATCGCCGGGGAGCTGTTTTTT. Amino acid sequence: CASSSRIAGELFF. Combining the CDR3 with reference TRBV7-8 and TRBJ2-2 gives the whole variable domain GAGVSQSPRYKVAKRGQDVALRCDPISGHVSLFWYQQALGQGPEFLTYFQNEAQLDKSGLPSDRFFAERPEGSVSTLKIQRTQQEDSAVYLCASSSRIAGELFFGEGSRLTVL.

The chain has TRBV13 and TRBJ2-7, with 14 positions matching TRBD2. Germline trimming cut 5 bases from V and 4 bases from J; bases unmatched to any gene: 4. Germline assignment: CDR1 PRHDT and CDR2 FYEKMQ (reference sequence). CDR3 length: 15 amino acids. The CDR3 bases are TGTGCCAGCAGCGCAGGGACTAGCGGGGGTTACGAGCAGTACTTC. Its protein product is CASSAGTSGGYEQYF.

V gene TRBV25-1 combines with J gene TRBJ1-5, with 9 positions matching TRBD1. The CDR3 has 16 amino acids. The V and J ends lost 3 bases and 3 bases, in that order; junction bases with no gene match: 6. Germline V gives CDR1 MGHDK, CDR2 SYGVNS. The CDR3 nucleotides are TGTGCCAGCAGTGACACCGGGACAGGGTTCAATCAGCCCCAGCATTTT. Encoded protein: CASSDTGTGFNQPQHF.

The chain is built from TRBV27 and TRBJ2-3; TRBD1 matches 7 bases. The length of the CDR3 is 14 residues. CDR1 MNHEY and CDR2 SMNVEV come from the germline V gene (reference sequence). After removal of 10 bases from V and 2 bases from J, the junction contained 9 bases not matched to a gene. The CDR3 DNA is TGTGCCACCGGAAGGGGGCGGTCCACAGATACGCAGTATTTT. This sequence encodes CATGRGRSTDTQYF.

The sample holds many counts of this clone. The CDR3 DNA follows: TGTGCCAGTGCCCCCAGGGGGCAGTGGGAGAATAGGTTCTTC. Residues: CASAPRGQWENRFF. The chain couples TRBV19 to TRBJ2-1, with 8 bases lining up with TRBD1. Germline V gene data show CDR1 as LNHDA and CDR2 as SQIVND (reference sequence). The junction had 18 bases not matched to a gene; V was cut back by 8 bases and J by 15 bases. The CDR3 has 14 amino acids.

Only a few counts were recorded for this clone. The V and J genes are TRBV28 and TRBJ1-5; D remains ambiguous. Germline CDR1 MDHEN, CDR2 SYDVKM. Deletions cut 6 bases from V and 6 bases from J, with 6 bases between. CDR3 length equals 11 residues. CDR3 sequence: CASSRRQPQHF. CDR3 sequence (DNA): TGTGCCAGCAGCCGACGTCAGCCCCAGCATTTT.

V and J are TRBV6-5 and TRBJ2-3; 12 nucleotides line up with TRBD2. The V gene end was trimmed by 8 bases and the J gene end by 3 bases; junction bases not matched to a gene: 6. CDR1 is MNHEY, CDR2 SVGAGI, per germline. CDR3 size: 15 residues. CDR3 nucleotides: TGTGCCAGCGGGAGACTAGCGGGAGAAACAGATACGCAGTATTTT. Translating gives CASGRLAGETDTQYF.

This rearrangement joins TRBV5-1 to TRBJ2-7; D gene unclear. Trimming removed 5 bases from V and 0 bases from J, with 24 bases in between. The CDR3 sequence is 18 residues long. Germline CDR1 and CDR2: SGHRS and YFSETQ. CDR3 in amino acids: CASSDFPPGRSSSYEQYF. The CDR3 bases are TGCGCCAGCAGTGATTTCCCCCCCGGCAGGTCGAGCTCCTACGAGCAGTACTTC.

This clone was counted between two and nine times. The V call is TRBV5-1, the J call TRBJ2-7, with 7 bases that match TRBD1. Germline V gene data show CDR1 as SGHRS and CDR2 as YFSETQ. This CDR3 contains 14 residues. The V gene end was trimmed by 1 base and the J gene end by 4 bases; junction bases not matched to a gene: 5. Here the CDR3 DNA reads TGCGCCAGCAGCTTGCCGGGACAGCTTTACGAGCAGTACTTC. Protein sequence: CASSLPGQLYEQYF.

The chain combines TRBV5-1 with TRBJ2-1; TRBD2 aligns across 11 bases. This CDR3 is 17 amino acids long. The germline CDR1 and CDR2 sequences are SGHRS and YFSETQ. The junction had 17 bases not matched to a gene; V was cut back by 8 bases and J by 7 bases. CDR3 region: CASSLGSYSGRGNEQFF. The CDR3 DNA follows: TGCGCCAGTTCTTTAGGCTCATATAGCGGGAGGGGAAATGAGCAGTTCTTC.

V gene TRBV19 combines with J gene TRBJ2-2, with no clear D. V dropped 4 bases and J dropped 2 bases, with 14 bases sitting between them. The CDR3 totals 16 residues. Germline CDR1 is LNHDA and CDR2 is SQIVND (reference sequence). The CDR3: CASSTAPGPNTGELFF. Written as DNA, the CDR3 is TGTGCCAGTAGTACCGCCCCGGGCCCTAACACCGGGGAGCTGTTTTTT.

This clone was seen only once. The chain combines TRBV11-2 with TRBJ2-3; a weak D match, TRBD1 (5 bases). V lost 4 bases, J lost 4 bases, and 18 bases lay in between. CDR1 is SGHAT and CDR2 is FQNNGV in the germline V gene. The length of the CDR3 is 16 residues. CDR3 amino acids: CASSSELHRSADTQYF. Written as DNA, the CDR3 is TGTGCCAGCAGCTCCGAATTACACAGGAGCGCAGATACGCAGTATTTT.

For this clone: Other DNA sequences in this specimen translate into the identical CDR3. This chain connects TRBV5-1 to TRBJ2-1, with 9 bases fitting TRBD1. Unmatched junction bases numbered 2, after V lost 0 bases and J lost 7 bases. CDR1 and CDR2 (germline): SGHRS, YFSETQ. The CDR3 totals 14 residues. In DNA form, the CDR3 reads TGCGCCAGCAGCTTGGGGGACAGGGCGAATGAGCAGTTCTTC. Translated, it gives CASSLGDRANEQFF.